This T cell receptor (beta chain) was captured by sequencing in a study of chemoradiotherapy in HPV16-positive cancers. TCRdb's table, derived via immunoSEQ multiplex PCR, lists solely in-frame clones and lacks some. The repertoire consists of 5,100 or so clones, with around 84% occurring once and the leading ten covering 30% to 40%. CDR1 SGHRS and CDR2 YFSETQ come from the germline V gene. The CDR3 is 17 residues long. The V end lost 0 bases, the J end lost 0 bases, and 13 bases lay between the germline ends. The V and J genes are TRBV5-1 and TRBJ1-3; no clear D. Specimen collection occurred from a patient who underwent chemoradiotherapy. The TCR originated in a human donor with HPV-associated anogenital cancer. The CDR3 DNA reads TGCGCCAGCAGCTTGGTAGCCCCCAGGACCTCTGGAAACACCATATATTTT. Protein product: CASSLVAPRTSGNTIYF.